Below, 4 T cell receptor beta chains from the same sample are listed, as sequenced in a study of blood T cell repertoires in COVID-19 (TCRdb year 2020). Libraries were constructed by the immunoSEQ multiplex PCR assay. What TCRdb holds here is the immuneACCESS table cut down to in-frame rearrangements. Part of the clones is not present; checked against another copy, under half of the missing clones reflect an unresolved V gene, and the others are unexplained. The sample table holds about 270,000 clones, of which approximately 91% were seen once. Roughly 2.1% of the sample comes from the top ten. The sample consisted of PBMCs or T cells enriched from blood (not recorded which). The receptor source for this set is a woman aged 40-49 years with acute COVID-19.

The chain carries TRBV4-1 and TRBJ1-5; maybe TRBD1 (5 bases). From germline, CDR1 is MGHRA and CDR2 YSYEKL. The CDR3 is 16 residues long. Trimming removed 0 bases from V and 6 bases from J, with 15 bases in between. The CDR3 sequence: CASSQEPRQGFQPQHF. The CDR3 nucleotides are TGCGCCAGCAGCCAAGAACCCCGGCAGGGCTTTCAGCCCCAGCATTTT.

Worth noting for this clone: The same CDR3 can be traced to other DNA sequences in this sample. J is TRBJ1-2 and V is TRBV6-5; 11 positions agree with TRBD1. The CDR3 consists of 14 residues. After removal of 6 bases from V and 2 bases from J, the junction contained 2 bases not matched to a gene. Germline assignment: CDR1 MNHEY and CDR2 SVGAGI. Written as DNA, the CDR3 is TGTGCCAGCAGCCGGACAGGGGGCAACTATGGCTACACCTTC. Translating gives CASSRTGGNYGYTF.

This clone was counted a single time. The genes are TRBV3-1 (or the pseudogene TRBV3-2) and TRBJ1-4; TRBD1 aligns across 7 bases. The CDR3 runs 14 residues. V shed 5 bases, J shed 7 bases, and the junction held 7 bases outside the gene matches. The germline gives CDR1 LGHDT, CDR2 YNNKEL (reference sequence). CDR3 protein: CASSGDRAGEKLFF. In nucleotides, the CDR3 is TGTGCCAGCAGCGGAGACAGGGCCGGTGAAAAACTGTTTTTT.

J is TRBJ1-3 and V is TRBV5-1, with D possibly matching TRBD1 (6 bases). The CDR3 spans 15 residues. CDR1 is SGHRS, CDR2 YFSETQ, per germline. Trimming stripped 4 bases from V and 4 bases from J, with 15 bases between. In DNA form, the CDR3 reads TGCGCCAGCAGCACCACACAGGGAGCCGGAAACACCATATATTTT. It is translated as CASSTTQGAGNTIYF. The variable domain in full, with the rest retrieved from reference TRBV5-1 and TRBJ1-3, is KAGVTQTPRYLIKTRGQQVTLSCSPISGHRSVSWYQQTPGQGLQFLFEYFSETQRNKGNFPGRFSGRQFSNSRSEMNVSTLELGDSALYLCASSTTQGAGNTIYFGEGSWLTVV.